The rows below give T cell receptor beta chains drawn from one sample of a study of T cells after yellow fever vaccination. In TCRdb, the 5' RACE reads were re-called with MiXCR into one record per CDR3 protein. The sample lists around 590,000 distinct CDR3 sequences; roughly an eighth were seen once. This sample comprised PBMCs, obtained on the day of the yellow fever booster vaccination. The receptors were gathered from a man aged 25 to 45 who received the YFV17D yellow fever vaccine. Each CDR3 is given with its conserved first and last residue. The order of the fields is J gene, D gene, V gene, clone size, CDR3 DNA, CDR3 protein. D genes are given only for firm matches. The size field is filled for only some rows; it gives once, few, many or a size class.

j_call: TRBJ1-2
d_call: TRBD1
v_call: TRBV7-2
clone_size: NA
cdr3_nt: TGTGCCAGCAGCTTAGAGACAGGGGCCTTTGGTGGCACCTTC
cdr3_aa: CASSLETGAFGGTF

j_call: TRBJ2-7
d_call: TRBD2
v_call: TRBV10-3
clone_size: NA
cdr3_nt: TGTGCCAACCCAGGGACTAGCGGGGGAACCGCGGGTGACGAGCAGTACTTC
cdr3_aa: CANPGTSGGTAGDEQYF

j_call: TRBJ2-7
d_call: NA
v_call: TRBV7-8
clone_size: few
cdr3_nt: TGTGCCAGCAAGAAAGGTGTTGAAACTCCCGCCTACGAGCAGTACTTC
cdr3_aa: CASKKGVETPAYEQYF

j_call: TRBJ2-7
d_call: NA
v_call: TRBV6-1
clone_size: NA
cdr3_nt: TGTGCCAGCAGAACCGACCATTCCACCTACGAGCAGTACTTC
cdr3_aa: CASRTDHSTYEQYF

j_call: TRBJ2-7
d_call: NA
v_call: TRBV18
clone_size: NA
cdr3_nt: TGTGCCAGCTCAAAGGGTTATTGGAACGAGCAGTACTTC
cdr3_aa: CASSKGYWNEQYF

j_call: TRBJ2-6
d_call: NA
v_call: TRBV27
clone_size: few
cdr3_nt: TGTGCCAGCAGTTTAACAACTGGGGCCAACGTCCTGACTTTC
cdr3_aa: CASSLTTGANVLTF

j_call: TRBJ2-1
d_call: TRBD1
v_call: TRBV24-1
clone_size: NA
cdr3_nt: TGTGCCACCAGTGACTTGGACAGGGGGCTCGATGAGCAGTTCTTC
cdr3_aa: CATSDLDRGLDEQFF

j_call: TRBJ2-7
d_call: NA
v_call: TRBV5-1
clone_size: few
cdr3_nt: TGCGCCAGCAGCTTCCAGGGGACCGCTTACGAGCAGTACTTC
cdr3_aa: CASSFQGTAYEQYF

j_call: TRBJ1-3
d_call: NA
v_call: TRBV6-2/TRBV6-3
clone_size: NA
cdr3_nt: TGTGCCAGCATTCGCGATTCTGGAAACACCATATATTTT
cdr3_aa: CASIRDSGNTIYF

j_call: TRBJ2-7
d_call: TRBD1
v_call: TRBV7-2
clone_size: few
cdr3_nt: TGTGCCAGCAGCCCCCGGACAGGGGGCCGCGGAGGTTACGAGCAGTACTTC
cdr3_aa: CASSPRTGGRGGYEQYF